This paragraph reports one TCR beta chain. Clones were sequenced by immunoSEQ multiplex PCR, and TCRdb holds only the in-frame ones, with some missing. The sample consists of 500,000 to 550,000 clones, 70% to 80% of them appearing once. This CDR3 comprises 11 residues. CDR1 SQVTM and CDR2 ANQGSEA come from the germline V gene. The record originates from a study of shared T cell receptors in the human thymus. These data were also filed under a second study, of human thymus T cells. As reported in that work: The authors found apparently biased V and J gene usage in thymic and blood repertoires.

The rearrangement links TRBV29-1 to TRBJ2-5; 10 nucleotides agree with TRBD1. The closer fit of TRBJ2-7 to the DNA end suggests the J call may be wrong. The sequence derives from a boy in the first two years of life with a congenital heart defect. Sequences were obtained from thymocytes. The CDR3 spells CSGTGGTEQYF. The CDR3 coding sequence is TGCAGCGGGACAGGGGGAACCGAGCAGTACTTC.